This TCR beta chain was sequenced during a study of brain T cells in children with intractable seizures. As regards this clone: What it binds is not known.

Time point reported: blood from clinic visit 5 months post-surgery; TSC patient then seizure free. This CDR3 is built from 13 residues. CDR1 is SGHDT and CDR2 is YYEEEE in the germline V gene. With 5 bases clipped from V and 5 bases from J, the junction kept 7 bases outside the gene matches. General study findings and limits: Only CDR3 sequence similarity suggested viral specificity, without known HCMV serostatus.

The method was immunoSEQ multiplex PCR; TCRdb's version includes in-frame clones alone and lacks a portion of them. The sample lists approximately 330,000 clones, about 93% seen once, with 5.7% in the top ten. The starting material was peripheral blood, obtained less than 6 months after surgery. The rearrangement links TRBV5-6 to TRBJ2-7; 7 bases fit TRBD1. The sequence was collected from a boy less than two years old with tuberous sclerosis and intractable seizures. In nucleotides, the CDR3 is TGTGCCAGCAGAAGGGACAGATCCCACGAGCAGTACTTC. It codes for CASRRDRSHEQYF. Full variable domain (remainder filled in from reference TRBV5-6 and TRBJ2-7): DAGVTQSPTHLIKTRGQQVTLRCSPKSGHDTVSWYQQALGQGPQFIFQYYEEEERQRGNFPDRFSGHQFPNYSSELNVNALLLGDSALYLCASRRDRSHEQYFGPGTRLTVT.